Listed below are T cell receptor beta chains from one sample, sequenced in a study of human thymus T cells. This table comes from immunoSEQ multiplex PCR, and its TCRdb copy is limited to in-frame clones, with some not included. This table holds some 120,000 clones, over 85% found once. What was sequenced was thymus tissue. All receptors derive from a boy less than two years old with a congenital heart defect but otherwise immunologically healthy. Both conserved end residues are part of each CDR3. The D gene is left open where the match is weak. The size field is filled for only some rows; it gives once, few, many or a size class.

size	D	J	V	CDR3	DNA
NA	TRBD1	TRBJ1-1	TRBV27	CASSPGGPEAFF	TGTGCCAGCAGCCCAGGGGGCCCTGAAGCTTTCTTT
NA	NA	TRBJ2-7	TRBV5-1	CASSLDTLGEQYF	TGCGCCAGCAGCCTTGACACCCTAGGCGAGCAGTACTTC
NA	TRBD2	TRBJ2-7	TRBV5-8	CASIPSGASYEQYF	TGTGCCAGCATCCCGAGCGGGGCCTCCTACGAGCAGTACTTC
NA	NA	TRBJ2-5	TRBV19	CASKKWKEPLTTQYF	TGTGCCAGTAAAAAATGGAAAGAGCCCTTAACGACCCAGTACTTC
NA	NA	TRBJ2-6	TRBV2	CASSESTKNGANVLTF	TGTGCCAGCAGTGAAAGTACAAAGAATGGGGCCAACGTCCTGACTTTC
NA	NA	TRBJ1-1	TRBV10-3	CAITISAENTEAFF	TGTGCCATCACTATTTCGGCAGAGAACACTGAAGCTTTCTTT
NA	TRBD1	TRBJ2-7	TRBV5-1	CASGLGRATGSLYEQYF	TGCGCCAGCGGATTAGGCCGTGCGACAGGGTCGTTATACGAGCAGTACTTC
NA	TRBD1	TRBJ2-3	TRBV10-1	CASSVRGLRAQYF	TGCGCCAGCAGCGTTAGGGGGCTCCGGGCGCAGTATTTT
NA	NA	TRBJ1-2	TRBV6-1	CASRGGGFAYGYTF	TGTGCCAGTCGGGGGGGAGGGTTCGCTTATGGCTACACCTTC
NA	NA	TRBJ1-3	TRBV30	CAWRTSSGNTIYF	TGTGCCTGGAGGACGAGCTCCGGAAACACCATATATTTT
NA	TRBD1	TRBJ1-5	TRBV28	CASRYLTGAQPQHF	TGTGCCAGCAGGTACCTGACAGGGGCTCAGCCCCAGCATTTT
NA	TRBD1	TRBJ2-7	TRBV29-1	CSTAGQDSPYEQYF	TGCAGCACCGCCGGACAGGACTCTCCCTACGAGCAGTACTTC
NA	TRBD2	TRBJ2-3	TRBV7-6	CASSSRLASDTQYF	TGTGCCAGCAGCTCGAGACTAGCATCAGATACGCAGTATTTT
NA	NA	TRBJ2-3	TRBV5-5	CASGLKGTDTQYF	TGTGCCAGTGGCCTAAAGGGCACAGATACGCAGTATTTT
NA	TRBD1	TRBJ2-5	TRBV27	CASRLNGTGTRETQYF	TGTGCCAGCAGGCTAAACGGGACAGGGACCCGAGAGACCCAGTACTTC
NA	NA	TRBJ2-1	TRBV6-1	CASRAGTVYNEQFF	TGTGCCAGCAGAGCCGGGACGGTCTACAATGAGCAGTTCTTC
NA	TRBD1	TRBJ1-1	TRBV27	CASSPTGGTEAFF	TGTGCCAGCAGTCCTACAGGGGGGACTGAAGCTTTCTTT
few	TRBD1	TRBJ1-6	TRBV7-2	CASSLAGRTGQSSPLHF	TGTGCCAGCAGCTTAGCGGGAAGGACAGGGCAGTCATCACCCCTCCACTTT
NA	TRBD2	TRBJ2-1	TRBV5-6	CASSLLAGGPNEQFF	TGTGCCAGCAGCTTGCTAGCGGGGGGGCCGAATGAGCAGTTCTTC
NA	TRBD1	TRBJ2-7	TRBV9	CASSPRSDRSSPEQYF	TGTGCCAGCAGCCCTAGATCGGACAGGAGCTCCCCCGAGCAGTACTTC
NA	TRBD1	TRBJ2-2	TRBV4-2	CASSHHRGTGELFF	TGTGCCAGCAGCCACCACAGGGGAACCGGGGAGCTGTTTTTT
NA	NA	TRBJ2-2	TRBV5-6	CASSPDSGGELFF	TGTGCCAGCAGCCCAGACTCTGGCGGGGAGCTGTTTTTT
NA	TRBD1	TRBJ1-2	TRBV30	CAWDTTGGNYGYTF	TGTGCCTGGGACACGACAGGGGGCAACTATGGCTACACCTTC
NA	TRBD1	TRBJ2-5	TRBV5-4	CASRPPRGTGVGETQYF	TGTGCCAGCAGGCCCCCCCGGGGGACAGGGGTAGGAGAGACCCAGTACTTC
NA	TRBD1	TRBJ2-1	TRBV4-3	CASSPGQGAGWEQFF	TGCGCCAGCAGCCCGGGACAGGGGGCAGGTTGGGAGCAGTTCTTC
once	TRBD2	TRBJ2-7	TRBV7-9	CASSSADSGGLYEQYF	TGTGCCAGCAGCTCCGCAGATAGCGGGGGGCTCTACGAGCAGTACTTC
NA	NA	TRBJ1-1	TRBV7-9	CASSFCRQSEAFF	TGTGCCAGCAGCTTTTGCAGACAATCTGAAGCTTTCTTT
NA	NA	TRBJ2-6	TRBV4-3	CASSQVRASSTSWTGANVLTF	TGCGCCAGCAGCCAAGTAAGGGCCTCAAGTACGAGCTGGACTGGGGCCAACGTCCTGACTTTC
NA	TRBD2	TRBJ2-5	TRBV5-1	CASSELAGSARPRETQYF	TGCGCCAGCAGCGAATTAGCGGGGAGCGCCCGACCAAGGGAGACCCAGTACTTC
NA	NA	TRBJ2-7	TRBV6-5	CASSYRIDYEQYF	TGTGCCAGCAGTTACCGGATCGACTACGAGCAGTACTTC
NA	NA	TRBJ1-2	TRBV6-1	CASSEWGGDYGYTF	TGTGCCAGCAGTGAATGGGGAGGCGACTATGGCTACACCTTC
once	NA	TRBJ2-7	TRBV15	CATSKPGQGRYEQYF	TGTGCCACCAGCAAACCGGGACAAGGGCGGTACGAGCAGTACTTC
NA	NA	TRBJ2-2	TRBV4-3	CASSPNEGAGELFF	TGCGCCAGCAGCCCCAACGAGGGGGCCGGGGAGCTGTTTTTT
NA	NA	TRBJ1-2	TRBV4-2	CASSQGGEDYGYTF	TGTGCCAGCAGCCAAGGAGGGGAGGACTATGGCTACACCTTC
NA	NA	TRBJ1-1	TRBV27	CASSFSPLLGLVNTEAFF	TGTGCCAGCAGTTTTTCCCCTTTACTGGGGTTAGTGAACACTGAAGCTTTCTTT
NA	TRBD1	TRBJ1-1	TRBV5-4	CASSLRGQDRGWTEAFF	TGTGCCAGCAGCTTAAGGGGGCAGGACAGGGGATGGACTGAAGCTTTCTTT
NA	NA	TRBJ1-3	TRBV19	CASSIYEDVSGNTIYF	TGTGCCAGTAGTATTTACGAGGACGTCTCTGGAAACACCATATATTTT
NA	TRBD2	TRBJ2-7	TRBV28	CASGTSGGANGEQYF	TGTGCCAGTGGGACTAGCGGGGGGGCCAACGGCGAGCAGTACTTC
NA	TRBD1	TRBJ2-4	TRBV28	CASSLVWVGDRENIQYF	TGTGCCAGCAGTTTAGTGTGGGTTGGGGACAGGGAGAACATTCAGTACTTC
NA	NA	TRBJ1-5	TRBV10-1	CASSESLDRWRRQPQHF	TGCGCCAGCAGTGAGTCCTTGGACAGATGGAGGCGGCAGCCCCAGCATTTT
once	NA	TRBJ2-7	TRBV6-6	CASTPATRRDTYEQYF	TGTGCCAGCACCCCCGCCACCAGACGGGACACCTACGAGCAGTACTTC
NA	NA	TRBJ2-5	TRBV9	CASSASGGETQYF	TGTGCCAGCAGCGCCTCAGGTGGAGAGACCCAGTACTTC
NA	NA	TRBJ1-2	TRBV7-2	CASSQQLGSRGLGYTF	TGTGCCAGCAGCCAGCAACTCGGCAGCCGGGGGCTTGGCTACACCTTC
once	NA	TRBJ2-4	TRBV4-3	CASSQVGIRDPKNIQYF	TGCGCCAGCAGCCAAGTGGGGATCAGGGATCCTAAAAACATTCAGTACTTC
NA	NA	TRBJ2-4	TRBV2	CASSARLARSSGIQYF	TGTGCCAGCAGTGCTCGCCTAGCGAGATCTAGTGGCATTCAGTACTTC
NA	NA	TRBJ1-3	TRBV7-9	CASSLRALPADTIYF	TGTGCCAGCAGCTTAAGGGCCCTACCTGCCGACACCATATATTTT
NA	TRBD2	TRBJ2-7	TRBV10-3	CAIGGGAGYEQYF	TGTGCCATCGGGGGAGGGGCAGGATACGAGCAGTACTTC
NA	NA	TRBJ1-5	TRBV23-1	CASSRLSNQPQHF	TGCGCCAGCAGCAGGCTTAGCAATCAGCCCCAGCATTTT
NA	TRBD2	TRBJ2-3	TRBV4-1	CASSLLTSGGDTQYF	TGCGCCAGCAGCCTCCTTACTAGCGGGGGAGATACGCAGTATTTT
NA	NA	TRBJ1-3	TRBV7-2	CASSLPETDSGNTIYF	TGTGCCAGCAGCTTACCCGAAACAGACTCTGGAAACACCATATATTTT